This T cell receptor beta chain stems from a study of T cells in Graves' hyperthyroidism and ophthalmopathy. From RNA transcripts, TCR beta CDR3 regions were amplified. A set of HTBI primers served as the primers for a first-round RT-PCR of the TCR CDR3. TCRdb ran MiXCR on the multiplex PCR reads and lists one entry per CDR3 protein. This table has 660,000 or so distinct CDR3 sequences, approximately 42% appearing once. The V and J ends lost 0 bases and 3 bases respectively, with 12 bases between them. The CDR3 has 14 amino acids. The germline CDR1 and CDR2 sequences are SQVTM and ANQGSEA. A few counts support this clonotype.

The chain joins TRBV29-1 to TRBJ2-7, with unresolved D. Sequencing was carried out using peripheral blood or thyroid tissue (not recorded which). The sequence came from an adult man with Graves' disease, either hyperthyroidism or ophthalmopathy (not recorded which). Written as DNA, the CDR3 is TGCAGCGTTGAAGATCAGGCTGAAGGCTACGAGCAGTACTTC. The encoded protein is CSVEDQAEGYEQYF.